This entry lists 26 T cell receptor beta chains sequenced from one sample in a study of blood T cell repertoires in COVID-19. This table comes from immunoSEQ multiplex PCR, and its TCRdb copy is limited to in-frame clones, with some not included. The table lists 200,000 or so clones, about nine tenths of them singletons. What was sequenced was PBMCs or T cells enriched from blood (not recorded which). Source of these receptors: a man aged 30-40 years in a cohort exposed to, infected with or recovered from COVID-19 (not recorded which).

The chain has TRBV21-1 and TRBJ2-6; TRBD1 is taken as the D call from the table, unchecked against the DNA. TRBV21-1 is shown as a pseudogene. This CDR3 comprises 15 residues. The CDR3 spells CASSKQGSGANVLTF. The CDR3 nucleotides read TGTGCCAGCAGCAAACAGGGCTCTGGGGCCAACGTCCTGACTTTC.

This chain uses TRBV5-1 with TRBJ1-1; the D gene is possibly TRBD1 (6 bases). Trimming stripped 0 bases from V and 5 bases from J, with 14 bases between. The length of the CDR3 is 15 residues. CDR1 is SGHRS and CDR2 is YFSETQ in the germline V gene. CDR3 residues: CASSLAGRGGTEAFF. The CDR3 nucleotides are TGCGCCAGCAGCTTGGCCGGCAGGGGTGGGACTGAAGCTTTCTTT. Complete variable domain (other parts from reference TRBV5-1 and TRBJ1-1): KAGVTQTPRYLIKTRGQQVTLSCSPISGHRSVSWYQQTPGQGLQFLFEYFSETQRNKGNFPGRFSGRQFSNSRSEMNVSTLELGDSALYLCASSLAGRGGTEAFFGQGTRLTVV.

The chain links TRBV15 to TRBJ1-3; D is undetermined. Germline V gene sequence: CDR1 LNHNV, CDR2 YYDKDF (reference sequence). This CDR3 spans 14 amino acids. Between the trimmed V and J ends, which lost 6 bases and 0 bases, there was a span of 9 bases. CDR3 nucleotide sequence: TGTGCCACCAGGGTCGCGAGCTCTGGAAACACCATATATTTT. Protein: CATRVASSGNTIYF.

This clone turned up a few times. The J gene is TRBJ1-6, the V gene TRBV7-9; the D is unclear. In germline, CDR1 is SEHNR, CDR2 FQNEAQ (reference sequence). The V and J ends lost 6 bases and 10 bases respectively, with 16 bases between them. CDR3 size: 14 residues. This chain's CDR3 is CASSLPSPTSPLHF. The CDR3, as DNA: TGTGCCAGCAGTCTGCCAAGTCCGACATCACCCCTCCACTTT. Based on the CDR3 plus reference TRBV7-9 and TRBJ1-6, the full variable domain is DTGVSQNPRHKITKRGQNVTFRCDPISEHNRLYWYRQTLGQGPEFLTYFQNEAQLEKSRLLSDRFSAERPKGSFSTLEIQRTEQGDSAMYLCASSLPSPTSPLHFGNGTRLTVT.

The V and J genes are TRBV18 and TRBJ1-3; TRBD1 is a possible D gene (6 bases). The germline V gene encodes CDR1 KGHSH and CDR2 LQKENI. Trimming pared 3 bases from V and 1 base from J, leaving 10 bases between. This CDR3 has 15 amino acids. CDR3 amino acids: CASSPQTGSGNTIYF. The CDR3 bases are TGTGCCAGCTCACCCCAGACAGGATCTGGAAACACCATATATTTT.

This chain connects TRBV6-5 to TRBJ2-3; D unresolved. Trimming pared 8 bases from V and 1 base from J, leaving 13 bases between. The CDR3 is 14 residues long. The germline gives CDR1 MNHEY, CDR2 SVGAGI. CDR3 nucleotides: TGTGCCAGCGGAGCCCGAGCAGGCACAGATACGCAGTATTTT. Translation: CASGARAGTDTQYF.

The V and J genes are TRBV28 and TRBJ2-7; D ambiguous. The CDR3 is 14 residues long. The V end lost 1 base, the J end lost 0 bases, and 7 bases lay between the germline ends. The germline CDR1 and CDR2 sequences are MDHEN and SYDVKM. The CDR3 region has the DNA TGTGCCAGCAGTTTATTCCCAGGCTCCTACGAGCAGTACTTC. Translated, it gives CASSLFPGSYEQYF.

The chain joins TRBV19 to TRBJ1-4, with 8 bases matching TRBD1. Per the germline V gene, CDR1 is LNHDA and CDR2 is SQIVND (reference sequence). After removal of 7 bases from V and 8 bases from J, the junction contained 9 bases not matched to a gene. This CDR3 spans 14 amino acids. CDR3 nucleotide sequence: TGTGCCAGTACTGTGACAGGGGTTAGAGAAAAACTGTTTTTT. Translated: CASTVTGVREKLFF.

The chain is built from TRBV28 and TRBJ1-5; D unresolved. The CDR3 is made up of 15 amino acids. CDR1 and CDR2 (germline): MDHEN, SYDVKM. V was cut by 5 bases and J by 7 bases, with 18 bases left in between. The CDR3 DNA is TGTGCCAGCAGTCCTATTTCCGGGGTGGACCAGCCCCAGCATTTT. It codes for CASSPISGVDQPQHF.

This chain uses TRBV4-2 with TRBJ2-1; 9 bases fit TRBD2. The CDR3 spans 19 residues. Looked up from germline, CDR1 is LGHNA and CDR2 is YNFKEQ. With V trimmed by 0 bases and J by 4 bases, 13 bases remained unmatched. The CDR3 DNA sequence: TGTGCCAGCAGCCAAGATATAGGGCTAGCGGGACTCATATACAATGAGCAGTTCTTC. This sequence encodes CASSQDIGLAGLIYNEQFF.

The chain combines TRBV18 with TRBJ1-1; possible D gene TRBD1, 6 bases. The CDR3 sequence is 13 residues long. Germline CDR1 and CDR2: KGHSH and LQKENI. V was clipped by 6 bases and J by 1 base, with 9 bases between them. The CDR3 nucleotides read TGTGCCAGCTCCCGACAGGAGAACACTGAAGCTTTCTTT. Translated, it gives CASSRQENTEAFF.

This clone appeared a few times. V and J are TRBV28 and TRBJ2-7; 9 nucleotides match TRBD1. This CDR3 region has 16 residues. Germline V gives CDR1 MDHEN, CDR2 SYDVKM. Unmatched junction bases numbered 12, after V lost 6 bases and J lost 3 bases. CDR3 bases: TGTGCCAGCAGGCTCCTTCCGGGACAGGGTTACTACGAGCAGTACTTC. Residues: CASRLLPGQGYYEQYF.

CDR3 sequence reads: CASSPKETQYF. The CDR3 nucleotides read TGTGCCAGCAGCCCCAAAGAGACCCAGTACTTC. The chain joins TRBV6-2 or TRBV6-3 to TRBJ2-5; the D is unclear. Germline CDR1 is MNHEY and CDR2 is SVGEGT. The ends were cut back, 6 bases at V and 3 bases at J, with 5 bases in the middle. CDR3 size: 11 residues.

The chain has TRBV5-1 and TRBJ2-1; a possible D gene is TRBD2 (5 bases). The V end lost 1 base, the J end lost 1 base, and 18 bases lay between the germline ends. Germline CDR1 reads SGHRS; CDR2 reads YFSETQ. The CDR3 contains 18 residues. CDR3 in amino acids: CASSLSRVLAQSYNEQFF. The CDR3 DNA reads TGCGCCAGCAGCTTGTCTAGGGTCCTAGCTCAGTCCTACAATGAGCAGTTCTTC.

The V and J genes are TRBV19 and TRBJ2-6; TRBD1 matches 8 bases. V gave up 1 base and J gave up 2 bases; unmatched junction bases: 4. Germline V gives CDR1 LNHDA, CDR2 SQIVND (reference sequence). CDR3 length: 17 amino acids. CDR3 in DNA: TGTGCCAGTAGTATAGCGCAGGGGGCGCCTGGGGCCAACGTCCTGACTTTC. Protein: CASSIAQGAPGANVLTF.

The chain is built from TRBV6-2 or TRBV6-3 and TRBJ1-1; a weak D match, TRBD1 (6 bases). Trimming took 2 bases from V and 0 from J, leaving 25 bases between them. CDR3 length equals 20 residues. CDR1 and CDR2 (germline): MNHEY, SVGEGT. CDR3 sequence: CASSYPTTNRDPHLNTEAFF. In DNA, the CDR3 is TGTGCCAGCAGTTACCCTACTACAAACAGGGACCCCCACTTGAACACTGAAGCTTTCTTT.

The chain links TRBV24-1 to TRBJ2-7; 7 bases agree with TRBD2. CDR1 and CDR2 from the germline V gene are KGHDR and SFDVKD. The CDR3 is made up of 14 amino acids. The V and J ends lost 3 bases and 9 bases, in that order; junction bases with no gene match: 10. Written as DNA, the CDR3 is TGTGCCACCAGTGATAAGTTGACTAGCTCGGGGCAGTACTTC. Its protein is CATSDKLTSSGQYF.

The J gene is TRBJ2-1, the V gene TRBV19; 10 bases match TRBD2. The germline V gene has CDR1 LNHDA and CDR2 SQIVND (reference sequence). The ends lost 5 bases at V and 2 bases at J; junction bases unmatched: 6. CDR3 size: 16 residues. The CDR3 DNA reads as TGTGCCAGTAGTCTCAGACTAGCGGGCGCCTACAATGAGCAGTTCTTC. Protein: CASSLRLAGAYNEQFF.

The rearrangement links TRBV28 to TRBJ1-1; D unclear. The germline V gene has CDR1 MDHEN and CDR2 SYDVKM. The V end lost 3 bases, the J end lost 1 base, and 3 bases lay between the germline ends. The CDR3 runs to 12 residues. The CDR3 loop is CASSFSNTEAFF. The DNA of the CDR3 is TGTGCCAGCAGTTTCTCGAACACTGAAGCTTTCTTT.

This chain uses TRBV19 with TRBJ1-1; 9 bases fit TRBD1. The J segment lost 6 bases and the V segment lost 9 bases, leaving 23 bases of the junction unmatched. The germline gives CDR1 LNHDA, CDR2 SQIVND (reference sequence). This CDR3 contains 18 residues. For the CDR3, the DNA is TGTGCCAGCGCCATAAACTCCGGGACAGGGCTTTGGGGCGCTGAAGCTTTCTTT. Residues: CASAINSGTGLWGAEAFF.

This clone was picked up many times. This chain connects TRBV27 to TRBJ2-1; D may be TRBD1 (5 bases). Germline CDR1 MNHEY, CDR2 SMNVEV (reference sequence). The CDR3 runs 15 residues. Deletions cut 3 bases from V and 4 bases from J, with 13 bases between. CDR3 protein: CASSFRAGNYNEQFF. CDR3 sequence (DNA): TGTGCCAGCAGTTTTAGGGCAGGGAATTACAATGAGCAGTTCTTC.

CDR3: CASSQLGAGEVGTQYF. As DNA, the CDR3 is TGTGCCAGCTCACAGCTCGGAGCGGGAGAAGTGGGGACCCAGTACTTC. The chain recombines TRBV18 with TRBJ2-5; 8 bases align to TRBD2. The germline V gene has CDR1 KGHSH and CDR2 LQKENI. The CDR3 has 16 residues. With V trimmed by 4 bases and J by 7 bases, 14 bases remained unmatched.

A single count supports this clone. The chain combines TRBV19 with TRBJ1-2, with D possibly being TRBD1 (6 bases). The CDR3 totals 13 residues. Trimming stripped 8 bases from V and 1 base from J, with 11 bases between. The V gene's germline CDR1 is LNHDA and CDR2 SQIVND (reference sequence). The CDR3 nucleotides are TGTGCCAGTCAGGACAGCTTTAACTATGGCTACACCTTC. Protein product: CASQDSFNYGYTF.

The chain carries TRBV29-1 and TRBJ2-7; D perhaps matches TRBD1 (5 bases). The germline V and J ends were trimmed by 7 bases and 3 bases, with 13 bases remaining between them. CDR1 is SQVTM, CDR2 ANQGSEA, per germline. CDR3 size: 12 residues. CDR3 residues: CSAAQGLYEQYF. The CDR3 DNA reads TGCAGCGCTGCCCAGGGTCTCTACGAGCAGTACTTC.

The V call is TRBV18, the J call TRBJ1-3; 9 nucleotides align to TRBD1. Germline V gene sequence: CDR1 KGHSH, CDR2 LQKENI. The V gene end was trimmed by 3 bases and the J gene end by 0 bases; junction bases not matched to a gene: 6. The CDR3 has 17 amino acids. CDR3 in DNA: TGTGCCAGCTCACCCACAGGGGGCCAGAGCTCTGGAAACACCATATATTTT. This gives the protein CASSPTGGQSSGNTIYF.

The J gene is TRBJ1-5, the V gene TRBV7-8, with TRBD1 matching over 8 bases. CDR1 is SGHVS, CDR2 FQNEAQ, per germline. CDR3 size: 15 residues. The junction had 4 bases not matched to a gene; V was cut back by 4 bases and J by 2 bases. The CDR3 loop reads CASSSDRVGNQPQHF. In DNA, the CDR3 is TGTGCCAGCAGCTCGGACAGGGTAGGCAATCAGCCCCAGCATTTT.